One sample yielded the 10 T cell receptor beta chains listed below, sequenced in a study of blood T cell repertoires in COVID-19. Data came from immunoSEQ multiplex PCR; TCRdb stores just in-frame clones and leaves some out. The sample holds about 130,000 clones; around 82% are singletons and the top ten take about 15%. The sequencing input was peripheral blood. These receptor sequences come from a man between 25 and 39 years old with COVID-19, enrolled during active disease.

This chain connects TRBV5-1 to TRBJ2-1, with TRBD2 identical over 7 bases. Germline V gene lookup returns CDR1 SGHRS and CDR2 YFSETQ. The CDR3 loop spans 16 amino acids. Losses at the gene ends were 1 base for V and 6 bases for J; bases not matched to a gene: 10. CDR3 sequence reads: CASSLREGSGFNEQFF. The CDR3 DNA is TGCGCCAGCAGCTTGCGTGAGGGTAGCGGGTTCAATGAGCAGTTCTTC.

This chain connects TRBV3-1 (or the pseudogene TRBV3-2) to TRBJ1-5; maybe TRBD1 (6 bases). Trimming removed 5 bases at V and 7 bases at J, with 15 bases between. Germline loops: CDR1 LGHDT, CDR2 YNNKEL (reference sequence). The CDR3 runs to 14 residues. The CDR3 sequence: CASSSQGYGQPQHF. The CDR3 nucleotides read TGTGCCAGCAGCTCACAGGGATACGGGCAGCCCCAGCATTTT.

The chain couples TRBV11-2 to TRBJ1-3; tentatively, D is TRBD1 (5 bases). From germline, CDR1 is SGHAT and CDR2 FQNNGV. The germline V and J ends were trimmed by 4 bases and 2 bases, with 12 bases remaining between them. This CDR3 comprises 15 residues. The CDR3: CASSSQGAAGNTIYF. The DNA for the CDR3 is TGTGCCAGCAGCTCCCAGGGTGCCGCTGGAAACACCATATATTTT.

This clone has only a few counts. The chain recombines TRBV5-1 with TRBJ1-2, with D perhaps matching TRBD1 (5 bases). This CDR3 has 15 amino acids. The V and J ends lost 3 bases and 8 bases respectively, with 20 bases between them. Looked up from germline, CDR1 is SGHRS and CDR2 is YFSETQ. The CDR3 region is CASSSSEQGLRGYTF. Written as DNA, the CDR3 is TGCGCCAGCAGCTCCTCAGAGCAGGGTCTTCGCGGCTACACCTTC.

The chain carries TRBV7-9 and TRBJ2-2; D call uncertain. The germline CDR1 and CDR2 sequences are SEHNR and FQNEAQ (reference sequence). V was cut by 0 bases and J by 10 bases, with 12 bases left in between. CDR3 length equals 14 residues. The CDR3 loop reads CASSLAPTRVELFF. The CDR3 DNA sequence: TGTGCCAGCAGCTTAGCACCAACCCGGGTGGAGCTGTTTTTT. Full variable domain (remainder filled in from reference TRBV7-9 and TRBJ2-2): DTGVSQNPRHKITKRGQNVTFRCDPISEHNRLYWYRQTLGQGPEFLTYFQNEAQLEKSRLLSDRFSAERPKGSFSTLEIQRTEQGDSAMYLCASSLAPTRVELFFGEGSRLTVL.

This chain connects TRBV5-1 to TRBJ2-7; TRBD2 agrees at 8 bases. Germline V gene data show CDR1 as SGHRS and CDR2 as YFSETQ. The CDR3 covers 15 residues. Trimming took 3 bases from V and 5 from J; bases not matched to a gene: 10. DNA for the CDR3: TGCGCCAGCAGCTCCGCAGCGGGAGAGGCAGACGAGCAGTACTTC. It yields the protein CASSSAAGEADEQYF.

This chain uses TRBV11-3 with TRBJ1-6; D is ambiguous. Germline V gives CDR1 SGHNT, CDR2 YENEEA. Trimming removed 1 base at V and 7 bases at J, with 8 bases between. The CDR3 length is 14 residues. CDR3 in amino acids: CASSLGLANSPLHF. The DNA of the CDR3 is TGTGCCAGCAGCTTAGGCCTGGCCAATTCACCCCTCCACTTT.

The chain is built from TRBV28 and TRBJ1-3, with 7 nucleotides matching TRBD1. Per the germline V gene, CDR1 is MDHEN and CDR2 is SYDVKM. CDR3 length: 15 residues. Trimming at V came to 5 bases and at J to 1 base, leaving 5 bases not matched to a gene. This CDR3 reads CASSTDRLSGNTIYF. In DNA form, the CDR3 reads TGTGCCAGCAGTACGGACAGGTTGTCTGGAAACACCATATATTTT.

V is TRBV4-1 and J is TRBJ2-7; 11 bases line up with TRBD1. CDR3 size: 15 residues. Trimming at V came to 1 base and at J to 3 bases, leaving 2 bases not matched to a gene. Germline-derived CDR1 and CDR2 are MGHRA and YSYEKL. CDR3 nucleotides: TGCGCCAGCAGCCAAGTGGGGACAGGGGGCTACGAGCAGTACTTC. It encodes CASSQVGTGGYEQYF.

The chain joins TRBV9 to TRBJ1-2; D is possibly TRBD1 (5 bases). The CDR3 has 16 residues. Trimming pared 0 bases from V and 2 bases from J, leaving 14 bases between. Germline CDR1 is SGDLS and CDR2 is YYNGEE. Here the CDR3 reads CASSVDGTGANYGYTF. In nucleotides, the CDR3 is TGTGCCAGCAGCGTAGATGGTACAGGAGCAAACTATGGCTACACCTTC. The entire variable domain, with the rest obtained from reference TRBV9 and TRBJ1-2, is as follows: DSGVTQTPKHLITATGQRVTLRCSPRSGDLSVYWYQQSLDQGLQFLIQYYNGEERAKGNILERFSAQQFPDLHSELNLSSLELGDSALYFCASSVDGTGANYGYTFGSGTRLTVV.